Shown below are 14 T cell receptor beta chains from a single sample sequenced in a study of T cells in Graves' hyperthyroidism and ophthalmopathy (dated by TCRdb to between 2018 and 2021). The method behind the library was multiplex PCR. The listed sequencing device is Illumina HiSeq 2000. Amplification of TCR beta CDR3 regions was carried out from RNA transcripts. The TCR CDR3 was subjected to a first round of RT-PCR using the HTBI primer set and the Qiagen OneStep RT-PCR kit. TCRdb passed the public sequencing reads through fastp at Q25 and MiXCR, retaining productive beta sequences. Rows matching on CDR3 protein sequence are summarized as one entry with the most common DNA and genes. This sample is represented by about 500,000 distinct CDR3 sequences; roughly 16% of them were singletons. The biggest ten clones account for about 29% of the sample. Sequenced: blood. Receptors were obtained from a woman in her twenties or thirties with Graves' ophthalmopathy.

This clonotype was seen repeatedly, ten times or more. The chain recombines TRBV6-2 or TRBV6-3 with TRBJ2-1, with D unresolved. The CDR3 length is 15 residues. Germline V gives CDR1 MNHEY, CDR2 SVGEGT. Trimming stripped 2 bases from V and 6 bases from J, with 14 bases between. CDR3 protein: CASSYTRLDPNEQFF. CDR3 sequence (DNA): TGTGCCAGCAGTTACACAAGACTGGACCCCAATGAGCAGTTCTTC.

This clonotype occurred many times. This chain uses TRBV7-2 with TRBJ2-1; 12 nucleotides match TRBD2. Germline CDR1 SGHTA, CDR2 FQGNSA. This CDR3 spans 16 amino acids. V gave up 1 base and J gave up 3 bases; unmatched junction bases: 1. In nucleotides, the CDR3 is TGTGCCAGCAGCTTAGGACTAGCGGGAGTCTACAATGAGCAGTTCTTC. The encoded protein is CASSLGLAGVYNEQFF. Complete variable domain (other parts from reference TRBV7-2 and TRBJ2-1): GAGVSQSPSNKVTEKGKDVELRCDPISGHTALYWYRQSLGQGLEFLIYFQGNSAPDKSGLPSDRFSAERTGGSVSTLTIQRTQQEDSAVYLCASSLGLAGVYNEQFFGPGTRLTVL.

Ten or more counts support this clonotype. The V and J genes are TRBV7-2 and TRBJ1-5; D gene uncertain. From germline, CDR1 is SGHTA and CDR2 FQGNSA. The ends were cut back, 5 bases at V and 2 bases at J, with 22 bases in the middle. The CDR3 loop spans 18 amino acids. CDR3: CASSPGQGRERGNQPQHF. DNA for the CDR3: TGTGCCAGCAGCCCCGGGCAAGGACGGGAGAGGGGCAATCAGCCCCAGCATTTT.

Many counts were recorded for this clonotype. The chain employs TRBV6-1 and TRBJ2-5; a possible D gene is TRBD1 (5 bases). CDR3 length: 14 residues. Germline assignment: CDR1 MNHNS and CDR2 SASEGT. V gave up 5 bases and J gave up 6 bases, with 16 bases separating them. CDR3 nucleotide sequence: TGTGCCAGCAGTTCTGAAAAGGGGCGCAAGACCCAGTACTTC. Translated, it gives CASSSEKGRKTQYF.

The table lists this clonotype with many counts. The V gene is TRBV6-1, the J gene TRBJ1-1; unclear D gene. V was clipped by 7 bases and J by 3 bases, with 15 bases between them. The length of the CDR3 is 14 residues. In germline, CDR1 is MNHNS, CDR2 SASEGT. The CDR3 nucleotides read TGTGCCAGCATCCGGGTTTGGGGATACACTGAAGCTTTCTTT. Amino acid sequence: CASIRVWGYTEAFF.

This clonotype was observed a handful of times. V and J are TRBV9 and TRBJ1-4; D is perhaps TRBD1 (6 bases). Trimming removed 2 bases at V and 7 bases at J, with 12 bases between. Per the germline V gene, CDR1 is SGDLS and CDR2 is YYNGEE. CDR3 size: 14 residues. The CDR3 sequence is CASSVQGPSEKLFF. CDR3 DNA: TGTGCCAGCAGCGTCCAGGGGCCCTCTGAAAAACTGTTTTTT.

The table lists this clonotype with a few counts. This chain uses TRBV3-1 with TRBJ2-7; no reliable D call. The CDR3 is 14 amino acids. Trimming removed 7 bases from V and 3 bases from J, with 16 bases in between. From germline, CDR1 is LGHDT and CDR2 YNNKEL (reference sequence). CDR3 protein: CASNSAGLSYEQYF. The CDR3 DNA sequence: TGTGCCAGCAACTCGGCCGGCCTAAGCTACGAGCAGTACTTC.

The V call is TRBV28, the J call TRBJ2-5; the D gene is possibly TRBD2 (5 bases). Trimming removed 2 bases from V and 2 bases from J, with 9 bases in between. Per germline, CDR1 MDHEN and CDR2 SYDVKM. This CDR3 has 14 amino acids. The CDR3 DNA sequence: TGTGCCAGCAGTTTAGTTGGGAGACAAGAGACCCAGTACTTC. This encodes CASSLVGRQETQYF. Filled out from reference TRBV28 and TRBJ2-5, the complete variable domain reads DVKVTQSSRYLVKRTGEKVFLECVQDMDHENMFWYRQDPGLGLRLIYFSYDVKMKEKGDIPEGYSVSREKKERFSLILESASTNQTSMYLCASSLVGRQETQYFGPGTRLLVL.

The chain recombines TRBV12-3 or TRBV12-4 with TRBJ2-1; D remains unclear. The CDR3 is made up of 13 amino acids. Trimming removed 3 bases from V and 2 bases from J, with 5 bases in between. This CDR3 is CASSFAPYNEQFF. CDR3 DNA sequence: TGTGCCAGCAGTTTTGCCCCCTACAATGAGCAGTTCTTC.

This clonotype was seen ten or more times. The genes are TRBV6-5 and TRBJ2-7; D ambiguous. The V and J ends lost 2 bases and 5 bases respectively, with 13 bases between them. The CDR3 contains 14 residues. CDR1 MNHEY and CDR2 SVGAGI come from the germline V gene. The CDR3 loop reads CASSYRFGIHEQYF. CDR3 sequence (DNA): TGTGCCAGCAGTTACCGCTTTGGGATCCACGAGCAGTACTTC.

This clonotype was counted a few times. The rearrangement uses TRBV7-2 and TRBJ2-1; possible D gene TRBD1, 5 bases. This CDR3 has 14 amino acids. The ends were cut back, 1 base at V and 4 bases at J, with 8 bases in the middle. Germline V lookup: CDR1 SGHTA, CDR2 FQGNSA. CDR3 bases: TGTGCCAGCAGCTTAGATCAGGGATACAATGAGCAGTTCTTC. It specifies CASSLDQGYNEQFF.

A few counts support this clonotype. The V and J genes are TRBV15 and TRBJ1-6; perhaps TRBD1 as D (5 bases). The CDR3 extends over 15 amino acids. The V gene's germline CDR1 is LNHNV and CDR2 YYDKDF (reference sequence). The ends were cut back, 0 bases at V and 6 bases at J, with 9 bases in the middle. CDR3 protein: CATSREGTVNSPLHF. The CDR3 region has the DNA TGTGCCACCAGCAGAGAGGGGACGGTTAATTCACCCCTCCACTTT.

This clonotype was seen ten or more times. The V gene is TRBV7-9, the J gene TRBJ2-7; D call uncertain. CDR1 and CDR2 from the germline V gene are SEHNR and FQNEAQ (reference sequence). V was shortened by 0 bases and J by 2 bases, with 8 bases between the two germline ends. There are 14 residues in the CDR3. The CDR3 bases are TGTGCCAGCAGCTTAGCTGGGGAAACCTACGAGCAGTACTTC. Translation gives CASSLAGETYEQYF.

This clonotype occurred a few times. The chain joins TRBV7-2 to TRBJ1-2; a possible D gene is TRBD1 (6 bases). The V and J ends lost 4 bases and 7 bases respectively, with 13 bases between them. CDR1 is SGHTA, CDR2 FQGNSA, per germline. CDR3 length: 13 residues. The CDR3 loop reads CASSSTQGSGYTF. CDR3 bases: TGTGCCAGCAGCTCAACCCAGGGGAGTGGCTACACCTTC.